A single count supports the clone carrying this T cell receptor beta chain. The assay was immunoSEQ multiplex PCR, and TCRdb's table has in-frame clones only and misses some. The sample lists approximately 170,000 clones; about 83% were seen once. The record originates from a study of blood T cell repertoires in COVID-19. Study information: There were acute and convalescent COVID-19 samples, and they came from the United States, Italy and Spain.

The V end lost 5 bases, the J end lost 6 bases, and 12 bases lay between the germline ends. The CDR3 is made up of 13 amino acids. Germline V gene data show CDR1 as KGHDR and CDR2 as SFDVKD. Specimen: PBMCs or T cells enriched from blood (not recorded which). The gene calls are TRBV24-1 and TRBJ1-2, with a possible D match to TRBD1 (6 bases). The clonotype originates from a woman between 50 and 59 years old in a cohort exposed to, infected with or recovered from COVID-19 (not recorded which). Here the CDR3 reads CATSVGRGNGYTF. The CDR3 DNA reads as TGTGCCACCAGTGTTGGCAGGGGCAATGGCTACACCTTC.